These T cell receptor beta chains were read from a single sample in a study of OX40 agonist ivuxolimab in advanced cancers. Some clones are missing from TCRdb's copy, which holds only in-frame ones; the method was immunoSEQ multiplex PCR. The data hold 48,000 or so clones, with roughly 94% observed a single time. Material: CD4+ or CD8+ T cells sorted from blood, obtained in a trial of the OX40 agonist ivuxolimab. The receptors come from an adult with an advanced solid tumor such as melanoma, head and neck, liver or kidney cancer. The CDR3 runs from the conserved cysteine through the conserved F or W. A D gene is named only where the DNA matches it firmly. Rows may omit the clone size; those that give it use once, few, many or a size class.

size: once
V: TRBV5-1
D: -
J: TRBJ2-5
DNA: TGCGCCAGCAGCCCGAACCTCGGGGTGGGATGGGAGACCCAGTACTTC
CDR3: CASSPNLGVGWETQYF

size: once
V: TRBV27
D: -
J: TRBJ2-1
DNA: TGTGCCAGCAGCCGGCAGAACAATGAGCAGTTCTTC
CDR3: CASSRQNNEQFF

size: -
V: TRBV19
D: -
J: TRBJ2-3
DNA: TGTGCCAGTTGTACTATCGGAGAGGATACGCAGTATTTT
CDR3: CASCTIGEDTQYF

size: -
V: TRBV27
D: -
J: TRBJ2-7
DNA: TGTGCCAGCTCCATATCCCCCCATTACGAGCAGTACTTC
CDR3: CASSISPHYEQYF

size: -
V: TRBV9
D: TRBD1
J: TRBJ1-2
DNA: TGTGCCAGCAGCGTAGGAGGACAGGGGGGGTCCTATGGCTACACCTTC
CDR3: CASSVGGQGGSYGYTF

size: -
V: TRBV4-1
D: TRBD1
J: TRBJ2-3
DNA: TGCGCCAGCAGCCAAGACAGGGGGCAGGCAGATACGCAGTATTTT
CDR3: CASSQDRGQADTQYF

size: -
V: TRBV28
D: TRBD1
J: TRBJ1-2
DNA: TGTGCCAGCAGTTTATCAGGGGGCAAAATCATCTCCCCCTATGGCTACACCTTC
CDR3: CASSLSGGKIISPYGYTF

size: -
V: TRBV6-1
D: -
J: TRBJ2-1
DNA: TGTGCCAGCAGTGAAGGGAGGGGGATAGCGCAATATAATGAGCAGTTCTTC
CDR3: CASSEGRGIAQYNEQFF

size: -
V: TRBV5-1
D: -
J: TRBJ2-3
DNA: TGCGCCAGCAGCTTGGAAGCGTACCCAGATACGCAGTATTTT
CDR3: CASSLEAYPDTQYF

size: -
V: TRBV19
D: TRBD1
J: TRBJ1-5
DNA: TGTGCCAGTAGCAGCGGGACAGTGGGGTTTTATAGCAATCAGCCCCAGCATTTT
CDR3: CASSSGTVGFYSNQPQHF

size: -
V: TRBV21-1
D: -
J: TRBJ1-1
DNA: TGTGCCAGCAGCAAAGACCGGCAAGTTAATAGTCTCTTT
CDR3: CASSKDRQVNSLF

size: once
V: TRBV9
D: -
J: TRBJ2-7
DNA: TGTGCCAGCAGCGGCGGACAGAGCTCTCCCTACGAGCAGTACTTC
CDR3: CASSGGQSSPYEQYF

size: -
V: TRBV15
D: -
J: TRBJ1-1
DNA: TGTGCCACCAGCAGAGATGGCGGGTTTGAAGCTTTCTTT
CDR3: CATSRDGGFEAFF

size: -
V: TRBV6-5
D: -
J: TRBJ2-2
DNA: TGTGCCAGCAGTTACTCTCTCGGGGCGAACACCGGGGAGCTGTTTTTT
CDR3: CASSYSLGANTGELFF